This T cell receptor beta chain was captured in a study of blood T cell repertoires in COVID-19. Study information: Sites in the United States, Italy and Spain provided acute and convalescent COVID-19 samples. From T cells, B-cell-depleted T cells, or PBMCs came the material, which was cDNA or gDNA.

The V end was cut by 4 bases, the J end by 1 base, with 8 bases between. Germline V CDR1 and CDR2: LGHDT, YNNKEL (reference sequence). This CDR3 spans 14 amino acids. Patients of the Seattle cohort, enrolled during active infection, were followed longitudinally. Data came from immunoSEQ multiplex PCR; TCRdb stores just in-frame clones and leaves some out. The profile shows about 480,000 clones, nearly 90% of them singletons. The sample comprised peripheral blood. The clonotype comes from a man younger than 30 with COVID-19, enrolled during active disease. The chain recombines TRBV3-1 (or the pseudogene TRBV3-2) with TRBJ1-3, with D possibly TRBD1 on 5 matching bases. This CDR3 reads CASSRRGSGNTIYF. CDR3 nucleotide sequence: TGTGCCAGCAGCCGTCGGGGGTCTGGAAACACCATATATTTT.